This passage covers 31 T cell receptor beta chains from one sample sequenced in a study of blood T cell repertoires in COVID-19. The repertoire was sequenced with immunoSEQ multiplex PCR; TCRdb's copy has only in-frame clones and lacks some. The data contain around 300,000 clones, around 90% of them singletons. The sequenced material came from peripheral blood. These TCRs come from a man in his fifties with acute or convalescent COVID-19.

The chain uses TRBV3-1 (or the pseudogene TRBV3-2) and TRBJ1-4, with D perhaps TRBD1 (6 bases). Trimming removed 4 bases from V and 3 bases from J, with 12 bases in between. The length of the CDR3 is 15 residues. In germline, CDR1 is LGHDT, CDR2 YNNKEL (reference sequence). For the CDR3, the DNA is TGTGCCAGCAGCCTGGGGGCGGTCCCTAATGAAAAACTGTTTTTT. Protein sequence: CASSLGAVPNEKLFF.

There are a few counts of this clone. The chain has TRBV7-9 and TRBJ2-2; D gene unclear. Germline CDR1 is SEHNR and CDR2 is FQNEAQ (reference sequence). This CDR3 is 13 amino acids long. Trimming removed 5 bases from V and 3 bases from J, with 7 bases in between. DNA for the CDR3: TGTGCCAGCAGCACCCTAGACACCGGGGAGCTGTTTTTT. Its protein is CASSTLDTGELFF. Filled out from reference TRBV7-9 and TRBJ2-2, the complete variable domain reads DTGVSQNPRHKITKRGQNVTFRCDPISEHNRLYWYRQTLGQGPEFLTYFQNEAQLEKSRLLSDRFSAERPKGSFSTLEIQRTEQGDSAMYLCASSTLDTGELFFGEGSRLTVL.

The chain links TRBV5-4 to TRBJ2-6, with D possibly being TRBD2 (5 bases). CDR1 SGHNT and CDR2 YYREEE come from the germline V gene (reference sequence). The CDR3 runs to 19 residues. V lost 4 bases and J lost 2, with 22 bases in between. CDR3 residues: CASSPKKTNSGAGANVLTF. The CDR3 region has the DNA TGTGCCAGCAGCCCGAAAAAGACTAACAGCGGAGCTGGGGCCAACGTCCTGACTTTC.

The V call is TRBV18, the J call TRBJ1-1; possible D gene TRBD1, 5 bases. Germline V CDR1 and CDR2: KGHSH, LQKENI. The CDR3 covers 17 residues. With 1 base removed from V and 0 bases from J, the gap between germline ends came to 15 bases. CDR3 residues: CASSPQSGIILNTEAFF. Here the CDR3 DNA reads TGTGCCAGCTCACCACAGTCAGGGATTATACTGAACACTGAAGCTTTCTTT.

This sequence joins TRBV7-6 and TRBJ1-2, with 7 bases identical to TRBD1. CDR1 is SGHVS and CDR2 is FNYEAQ in the germline V gene. The CDR3 spans 18 residues. The junction had 15 bases not matched to a gene; V was cut back by 2 bases and J by 3 bases. The CDR3 reads CASSLLEQGPKFDYGYTF. CDR3 in DNA: TGTGCCAGCAGCTTATTAGAACAGGGGCCCAAATTCGACTATGGCTACACCTTC.

The V and J genes are TRBV24-1 and TRBJ2-3; 8 positions match TRBD1. Germline assignment: CDR1 KGHDR and CDR2 SFDVKD. J gave up 1 base and V 4 bases, and 12 bases lay outside the gene matches. The CDR3 loop spans 18 amino acids. CDR3 nucleotide sequence: TGTGCCACCAGTGACTCCTCGGGGACAGGCTCGGGCACAGATACGCAGTATTTT. Its translation: CATSDSSGTGSGTDTQYF.

The table lists this clone with a count of one. V is TRBV7-9 and J is TRBJ2-1; TRBD1 matches at 8 bases. The CDR3 totals 18 residues. Germline V lookup: CDR1 SEHNR, CDR2 FQNEAQ (reference sequence). The J segment lost 2 bases and the V segment lost 3 bases, leaving 12 bases of the junction unmatched. The CDR3 coding sequence is TGTGCCAGCAGCTTGAACAGGGGGAAGTTTAAACCCTACAATGAGCAGTTCTTC. As protein: CASSLNRGKFKPYNEQFF.

The chain carries TRBV12-3 or TRBV12-4 and TRBJ2-7; possible D gene TRBD2, 5 bases. The germline V and J ends were trimmed by 1 base and 7 bases, with 8 bases remaining between them. CDR3 size: 12 residues. The CDR3, as DNA: TGTGCCAGCAGTTTAGTATCGGGGGAGCAGTACTTC. As protein: CASSLVSGEQYF.

This chain joins TRBV2 and TRBJ2-1; 11 bases fit TRBD2. In germline, CDR1 is SNHLY, CDR2 FYNNEI. J lost 0 bases, V lost 8 bases, and 3 bases had no gene match. The CDR3 has 15 residues. CDR3 amino acids: CASRLAGSSYNEQFF. For the CDR3, the DNA is TGTGCCAGCCGACTAGCGGGGAGCTCCTACAATGAGCAGTTCTTC.

The V call is TRBV5-1, the J call TRBJ2-5; TRBD1 matches 9 bases. CDR3 size: 16 residues. The germline V gene has CDR1 SGHRS and CDR2 YFSETQ. The V segment lost 0 bases and the J segment 3 bases; nucleotides outside the gene matches: 6. CDR3 nucleotides: TGCGCCAGCAGCTTGGGACGGGGACAGGGTGAAGAGACCCAGTACTTC. Its protein product is CASSLGRGQGEETQYF.

V is TRBV27 and J is TRBJ2-3; TRBD1 matches 7 bases. The germline CDR1 and CDR2 sequences are MNHEY and SMNVEV (reference sequence). The CDR3 has 14 amino acids. V gave up 8 bases and J gave up 5 bases; unmatched junction bases: 10. The CDR3 is CASSPKGAEDTQYF. The CDR3 DNA reads TGTGCCAGCTCCCCAAAGGGGGCCGAAGATACGCAGTATTTT.

The V call is TRBV18, the J call TRBJ2-5; no firm D call. Germline CDR1 and CDR2: KGHSH and LQKENI. Trimming removed 4 bases from V and 1 base from J, with 7 bases in between. CDR3 length equals 13 residues. CDR3 nucleotides: TGTGCCAGCTCACGAGGCAGCCAAGAGACCCAGTACTTC. Its translation: CASSRGSQETQYF.

This chain connects TRBV18 to TRBJ2-7, with D unresolved. Trimming removed 3 bases from V and 2 bases from J, with 8 bases in between. The CDR3 runs to 13 residues. Germline V CDR1 and CDR2: KGHSH, LQKENI. The CDR3 bases are TGTGCCAGCTCACCTCTAAACCCCTACGAGCAGTACTTC. Protein sequence: CASSPLNPYEQYF.

This clone has just one count. The rearrangement links TRBV29-1 to TRBJ1-4; D gene unclear. V was shortened by 8 bases and J by 2 bases, with 12 bases between the two germline ends. The germline V gene has CDR1 SQVTM and CDR2 ANQGSEA. The CDR3 spans 13 residues. The DNA of the CDR3 is TGCAGCATTAAGCGTGGGACTAATGAAAAACTGTTTTTT. This gives the protein CSIKRGTNEKLFF.

The genes are TRBV4-1 and TRBJ1-3; 7 bases line up with TRBD1. V lost 2 bases and J lost 7; bases outside the gene matches: 5. Germline values: CDR1 MGHRA, CDR2 YSYEKL. CDR3 length: 14 residues. Written as DNA, the CDR3 is TGCGCCAGCAGCCAATCAGACAGGGTGAACACCATATATTTT. This sequence encodes CASSQSDRVNTIYF.

This clone was detected only a few times. V and J are TRBV6-5 and TRBJ2-2, with 8 bases that match TRBD1. CDR1 MNHEY and CDR2 SVGAGI come from the germline V gene. This CDR3 contains 15 residues. The trim removed 2 bases at V and 7 bases at J, leaving 6 bases unmatched. CDR3 DNA sequence: TGTGCCAGCAGTTACGAGGACAGGGAAAACGGGGAGCTGTTTTTT. Its translation: CASSYEDRENGELFF.

This rearrangement joins TRBV19 to TRBJ1-4; 8 positions agree with TRBD1. The V gene's germline CDR1 is LNHDA and CDR2 SQIVND (reference sequence). CDR3 length: 15 amino acids. J gave up 6 bases and V 4 bases, and 7 bases lay outside the gene matches. CDR3 sequence: CASSTTSTGDEKLFF. The DNA for the CDR3 is TGTGCCAGTAGTACGACCTCGACAGGGGATGAAAAACTGTTTTTT.

This sequence joins TRBV28 and TRBJ1-4, with D tentatively TRBD1 (6 bases). With 2 bases removed from V and 8 bases from J, the gap between germline ends came to 9 bases. Germline CDR1 is MDHEN and CDR2 is SYDVKM. The CDR3 totals 13 residues. The CDR3 spells CASSLRQGEKLFF. DNA for the CDR3: TGTGCCAGCAGTTTACGCCAGGGGGAAAAACTGTTTTTT.

This chain links TRBV5-1 with TRBJ2-5; TRBD2 agrees at 7 bases. CDR3 size: 16 residues. The V segment lost 0 bases and the J segment 2 bases; nucleotides outside the gene matches: 7. The germline gives CDR1 SGHRS, CDR2 YFSETQ. Here the CDR3 DNA reads TGCGCCAGCAGCTTGGCTCGGGGGGAACTACAAGAGACCCAGTACTTC. It yields the protein CASSLARGELQETQYF.

This clone was observed a handful of times. The chain has TRBV11-3 and TRBJ2-2, with a weak D call TRBD1 (7 bases). CDR3 length equals 15 residues. V lost 8 bases to trimming and J lost 0 bases, with 13 bases between them. CDR1 and CDR2 from the germline V gene are SGHNT and YENEEA. The DNA for the CDR3 is TGTGCCAGCCGATCAGGGGGGTCGAACACCGGGGAGCTGTTTTTT. Residues: CASRSGGSNTGELFF.

This chain joins TRBV7-8 and TRBJ2-2; 9 bases match TRBD1. The CDR3 consists of 17 residues. The J segment lost 1 base and the V segment lost 2 bases, leaving 5 bases of the junction unmatched. Germline CDR1 SGHVS, CDR2 FQNEAQ. The CDR3 sequence is CASSLMAGQGNTGELFF. The CDR3 DNA reads as TGTGCCAGCAGCTTAATGGCGGGACAGGGGAACACCGGGGAGCTGTTTTTT.

The genes are TRBV5-1 and TRBJ1-4, with D perhaps TRBD1 (5 bases). This CDR3 comprises 14 residues. CDR1 SGHRS and CDR2 YFSETQ come from the germline V gene. Trimming took 0 bases from V and 5 from J, leaving 8 bases between them. DNA for the CDR3: TGCGCCAGCAGCTTGGCGGCAGGGAATGAAAAACTGTTTTTT. Translated: CASSLAAGNEKLFF.

CDR3 loop: CASSRSGTATEAFF. In DNA form, the CDR3 reads TGTGCCAGCAGCCGATCCGGGACAGCCACTGAAGCTTTCTTT. The genes are TRBV11-2 and TRBJ1-1; 7 bases match TRBD1. CDR1 SGHAT and CDR2 FQNNGV come from the germline V gene. The CDR3 is made up of 14 amino acids. V trimming: 5 bases; J trimming: 4 bases; junction bases outside the gene matches: 7.

The chain links TRBV7-2 to TRBJ2-7, with D uncertain. This CDR3 has 11 residues. The germline V gene encodes CDR1 SGHTA and CDR2 FQGNSA. V was trimmed by 5 bases and J by 3 bases, leaving 5 bases between them. For the CDR3, the DNA is TGTGCCAGCAGCCAGTACTACGAGCAGTACTTC. Amino acids: CASSQYYEQYF.

The V call is TRBV5-1, the J call TRBJ2-3; unclear D gene. Looked up from germline, CDR1 is SGHRS and CDR2 is YFSETQ. This CDR3 contains 13 residues. V lost 4 bases, J lost 2 bases, and 8 bases lay in between. CDR3 region: CASSLGDTDTQYF. CDR3 DNA sequence: TGCGCCAGCAGCCTCGGAGACACAGATACGCAGTATTTT.

The V call is TRBV7-9, the J call TRBJ2-7; D might be TRBD1 (5 bases). The CDR3 has 14 amino acids. V lost 5 bases to trimming and J lost 4 bases, with 15 bases between them. Germline V gene data show CDR1 as SEHNR and CDR2 as FQNEAQ (reference sequence). Written as DNA, the CDR3 is TGTGCCAGCAGCGCCCTGCATAGGGGTTACGAGCAGTACTTC. This sequence encodes CASSALHRGYEQYF.

The chain links TRBV6-6 to TRBJ1-1; D not certain. Trimming took 0 bases from V and 3 from J, leaving 14 bases between them. The CDR3 totals 16 residues. The germline V gene encodes CDR1 MNHNY and CDR2 SVGAGI (reference sequence). Here the CDR3 DNA reads TGTGCCAGCAGTTACTCCGTTGTTCGGGGAGACACTGAAGCTTTCTTT. Translation: CASSYSVVRGDTEAFF.

The chain carries TRBV29-1 and TRBJ2-1; TRBD1 might be the D (5 bases). There are 12 residues in the CDR3. V dropped 4 bases and J dropped 6 bases, with 10 bases sitting between them. The germline CDR1 and CDR2 sequences are SQVTM and ANQGSEA. CDR3 amino acids: CSVVRQGNEQFF. CDR3 sequence (DNA): TGCAGCGTTGTGAGGCAGGGCAATGAGCAGTTCTTC.

This rearrangement joins TRBV10-2 to TRBJ2-7; D might be TRBD1 (8 bases). The ends were cut back, 3 bases at V and 5 bases at J, with 14 bases in the middle. The V gene's germline CDR1 is WSHSY and CDR2 SAAADI. This CDR3 spans 14 amino acids. Written as DNA, the CDR3 is TGCGCCAGCAGTGAACAGGGGGGGGATAACGAGCAGTACTTC. As protein: CASSEQGGDNEQYF.

The chain carries TRBV2 and TRBJ2-7; 10 bases align to TRBD2. From germline, CDR1 is SNHLY and CDR2 FYNNEI. The CDR3 contains 14 residues. Trimming cost V 10 bases and J 6 bases; bases outside gene matches: 12. The CDR3 protein is CATTFQAGGREQYF. CDR3 in DNA: TGTGCCACCACCTTTCAAGCGGGGGGGCGCGAGCAGTACTTC.

The gene calls are TRBV5-1 and TRBJ2-1; the match to TRBD2 covers 11 bases. Losses at the gene ends were 4 bases for V and 0 bases for J; bases not matched to a gene: 3. Germline loops: CDR1 SGHRS, CDR2 YFSETQ. The CDR3 totals 16 residues. The CDR3 region is CASSASGGFSYNEQFF. CDR3 in DNA: TGCGCCAGCAGCGCTAGCGGGGGGTTCTCCTACAATGAGCAGTTCTTC.